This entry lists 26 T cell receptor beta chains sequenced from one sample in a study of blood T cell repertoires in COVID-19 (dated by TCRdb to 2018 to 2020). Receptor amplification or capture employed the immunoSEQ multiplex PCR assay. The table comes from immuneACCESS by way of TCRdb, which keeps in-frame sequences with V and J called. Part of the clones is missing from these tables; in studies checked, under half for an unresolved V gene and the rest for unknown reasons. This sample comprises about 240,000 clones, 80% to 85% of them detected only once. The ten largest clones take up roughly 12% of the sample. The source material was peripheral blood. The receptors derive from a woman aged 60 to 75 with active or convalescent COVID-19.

The CDR3 DNA sequence: TGTGCCAGCAGCCAAGGCGGACTAGCGGGGGGGTACAATGAGCAGTTCTTC. Translation gives CASSQGGLAGGYNEQFF. V and J are TRBV3-1 (or the pseudogene TRBV3-2) and TRBJ2-1, with 15 bases matching TRBD2. The germline V gene has CDR1 LGHDT and CDR2 YNNKEL (reference sequence). There are 17 residues in the CDR3. After removal of 1 base from V and 4 bases from J, the junction contained 2 bases not matched to a gene.

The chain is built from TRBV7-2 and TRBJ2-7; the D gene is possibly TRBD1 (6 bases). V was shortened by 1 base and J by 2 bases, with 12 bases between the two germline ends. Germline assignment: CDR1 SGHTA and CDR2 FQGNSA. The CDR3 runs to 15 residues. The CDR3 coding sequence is TGTGCCAGCAGCTTAGAGGTGGGGGCGCCCTACGAGCAGTACTTC. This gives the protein CASSLEVGAPYEQYF.

CDR3 in DNA: TGTGCCAGCAGTGAAGTGGGACACGCAGGGGAAGCTTTCTTT. As protein: CASSEVGHAGEAFF. The V and J genes are TRBV6-1 and TRBJ1-1, with D possibly TRBD1 on 6 matching bases. Germline CDR1 and CDR2: MNHNS and SASEGT. CDR3 length equals 14 residues. The V and J ends lost 1 base and 8 bases respectively, with 14 bases between them.

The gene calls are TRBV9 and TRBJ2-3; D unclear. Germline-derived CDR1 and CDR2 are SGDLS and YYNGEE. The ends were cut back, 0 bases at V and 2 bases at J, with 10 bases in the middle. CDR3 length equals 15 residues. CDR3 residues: CASSVGPGLTDTQYF. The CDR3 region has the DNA TGTGCCAGCAGCGTAGGGCCGGGTCTCACAGATACGCAGTATTTT.

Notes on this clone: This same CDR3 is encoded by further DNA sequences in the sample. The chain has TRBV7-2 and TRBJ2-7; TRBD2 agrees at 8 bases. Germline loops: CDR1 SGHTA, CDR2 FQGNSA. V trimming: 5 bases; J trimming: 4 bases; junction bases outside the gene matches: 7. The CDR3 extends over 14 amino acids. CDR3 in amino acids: CASSLGGALYEQYF. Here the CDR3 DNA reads TGTGCCAGCAGCCTCGGGGGGGCGCTTTACGAGCAGTACTTC.

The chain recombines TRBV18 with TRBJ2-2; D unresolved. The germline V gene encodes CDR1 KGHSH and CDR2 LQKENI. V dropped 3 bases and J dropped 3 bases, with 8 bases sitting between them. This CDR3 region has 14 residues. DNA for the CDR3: TGTGCCAGCTCACCTTTGGCAGACACCGGGGAGCTGTTTTTT. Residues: CASSPLADTGELFF.

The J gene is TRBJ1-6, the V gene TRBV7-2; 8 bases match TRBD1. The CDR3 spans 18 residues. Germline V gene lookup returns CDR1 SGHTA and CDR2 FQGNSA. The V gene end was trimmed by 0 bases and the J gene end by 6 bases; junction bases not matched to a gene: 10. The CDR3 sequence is CASSLALLQGETNSPLHF. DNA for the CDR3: TGTGCCAGCAGCTTAGCGCTCCTACAGGGGGAAACTAATTCACCCCTCCACTTT.

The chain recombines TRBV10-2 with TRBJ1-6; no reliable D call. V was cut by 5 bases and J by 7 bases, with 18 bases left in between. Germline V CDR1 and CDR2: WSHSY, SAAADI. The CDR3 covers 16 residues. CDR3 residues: CASSNPNRLTNSPLHF. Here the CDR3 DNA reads TGCGCCAGCAGTAACCCGAACCGACTTACGAATTCACCCCTCCACTTT.

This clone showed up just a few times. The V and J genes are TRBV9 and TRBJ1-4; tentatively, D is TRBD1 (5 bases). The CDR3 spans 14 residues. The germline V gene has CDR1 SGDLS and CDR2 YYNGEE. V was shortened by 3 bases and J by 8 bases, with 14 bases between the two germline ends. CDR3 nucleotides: TGTGCCAGCAGCGCAGACAGTTGGCGAGAAAAACTGTTTTTT. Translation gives CASSADSWREKLFF.

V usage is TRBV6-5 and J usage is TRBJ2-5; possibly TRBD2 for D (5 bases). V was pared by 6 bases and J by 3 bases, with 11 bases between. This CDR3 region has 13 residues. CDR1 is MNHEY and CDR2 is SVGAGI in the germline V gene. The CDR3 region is CASRIPGEETQYF. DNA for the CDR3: TGTGCCAGCAGAATCCCCGGGGAAGAGACCCAGTACTTC.

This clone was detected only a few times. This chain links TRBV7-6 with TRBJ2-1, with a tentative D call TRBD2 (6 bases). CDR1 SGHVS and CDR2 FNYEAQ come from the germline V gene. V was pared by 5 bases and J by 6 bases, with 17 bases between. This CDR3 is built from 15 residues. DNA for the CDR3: TGTGCCAGCAGCCCCCTGGGACTGGGACCCAATGAGCAGTTCTTC. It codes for CASSPLGLGPNEQFF.

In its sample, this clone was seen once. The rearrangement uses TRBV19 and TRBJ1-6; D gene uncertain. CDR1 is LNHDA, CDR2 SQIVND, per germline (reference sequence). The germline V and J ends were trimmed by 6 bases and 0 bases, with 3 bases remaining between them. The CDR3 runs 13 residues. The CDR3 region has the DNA TGTGCCAGTAGGCGCTCCTATAATTCACCCCTCCACTTT. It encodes CASRRSYNSPLHF.

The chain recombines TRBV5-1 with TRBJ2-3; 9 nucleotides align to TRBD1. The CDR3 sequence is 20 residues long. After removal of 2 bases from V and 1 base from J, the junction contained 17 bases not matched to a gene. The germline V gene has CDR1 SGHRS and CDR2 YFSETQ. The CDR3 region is CASSLKGGPGQGSGTDTQYF. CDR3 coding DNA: TGCGCCAGCAGCTTAAAGGGTGGCCCGGGACAGGGATCGGGCACAGATACGCAGTATTTT.

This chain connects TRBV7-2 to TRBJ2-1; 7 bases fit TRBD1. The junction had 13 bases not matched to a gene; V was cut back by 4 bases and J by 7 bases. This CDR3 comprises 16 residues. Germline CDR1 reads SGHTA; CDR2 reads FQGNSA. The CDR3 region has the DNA TGTGCCAGCAGCTCCGGGACAGAGGCTATTGGGAATGAGCAGTTCTTC. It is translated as CASSSGTEAIGNEQFF.

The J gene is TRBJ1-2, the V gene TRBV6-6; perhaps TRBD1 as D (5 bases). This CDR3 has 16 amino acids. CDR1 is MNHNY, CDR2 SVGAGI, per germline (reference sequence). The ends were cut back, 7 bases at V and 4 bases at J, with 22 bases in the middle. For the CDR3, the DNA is TGTGCCAGCACCGCCGCTAGAGCCAGGGTCGGCTATGGCTACACCTTC. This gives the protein CASTAARARVGYGYTF.

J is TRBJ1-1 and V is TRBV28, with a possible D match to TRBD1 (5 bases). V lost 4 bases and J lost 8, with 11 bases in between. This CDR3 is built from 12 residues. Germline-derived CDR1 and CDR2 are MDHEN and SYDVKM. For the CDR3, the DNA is TGTGCCAGCAGTTCCCCGGGGGTGGAAGCTTTCTTT. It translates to CASSSPGVEAFF. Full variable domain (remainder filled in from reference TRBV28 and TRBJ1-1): DVKVTQSSRYLVKRTGEKVFLECVQDMDHENMFWYRQDPGLGLRLIYFSYDVKMKEKGDIPEGYSVSREKKERFSLILESASTNQTSMYLCASSSPGVEAFFGQGTRLTVV.

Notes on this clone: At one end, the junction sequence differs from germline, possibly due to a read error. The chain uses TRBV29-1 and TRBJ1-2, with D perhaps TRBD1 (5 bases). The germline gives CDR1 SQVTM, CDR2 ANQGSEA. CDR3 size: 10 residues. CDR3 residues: CSVVGGGPFF. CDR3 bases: TGCAGCGTTGTTGGGGGGGGACCCTTCTTC.

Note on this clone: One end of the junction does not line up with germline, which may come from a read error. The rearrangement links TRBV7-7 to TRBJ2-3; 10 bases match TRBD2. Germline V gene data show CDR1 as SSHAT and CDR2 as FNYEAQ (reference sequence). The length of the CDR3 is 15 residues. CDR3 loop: CASSQLAGSTDTQYF. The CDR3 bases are TGTGCTAGCAGCCAACTAGCGGGGAGCACAGATACGCAGTATTTT.

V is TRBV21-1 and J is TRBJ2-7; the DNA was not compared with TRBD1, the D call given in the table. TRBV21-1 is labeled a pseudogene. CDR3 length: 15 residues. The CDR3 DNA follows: TGTGCCAGCAGCCCCCGGGACAGGGGGCGGTACGAGCAGTACTTC. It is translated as CASSPRDRGRYEQYF.

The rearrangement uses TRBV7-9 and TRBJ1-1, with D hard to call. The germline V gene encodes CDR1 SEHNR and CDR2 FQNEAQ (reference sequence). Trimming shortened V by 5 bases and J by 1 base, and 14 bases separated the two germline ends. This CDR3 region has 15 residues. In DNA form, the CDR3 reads TGTGCCAGCAGCACCCGGGGTGGGCAGAACACTGAAGCTTTCTTT. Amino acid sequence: CASSTRGGQNTEAFF.

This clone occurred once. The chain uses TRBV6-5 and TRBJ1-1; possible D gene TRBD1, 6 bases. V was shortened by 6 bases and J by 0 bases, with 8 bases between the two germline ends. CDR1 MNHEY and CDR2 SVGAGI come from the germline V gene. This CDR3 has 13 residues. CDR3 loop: CASRDRMNTEAFF. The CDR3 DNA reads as TGTGCCAGCAGGGACAGAATGAACACTGAAGCTTTCTTT.

CDR3 in amino acids: CASKGDGRAYGYTF. CDR3 DNA sequence: TGTGCCAGCAAGGGCGATGGGCGGGCCTATGGCTACACCTTC. This chain connects TRBV27 to TRBJ1-2, with no clear D. Germline V CDR1 and CDR2: MNHEY, SMNVEV (reference sequence). V dropped 7 bases and J dropped 4 bases, with 16 bases sitting between them. This CDR3 has 14 residues.

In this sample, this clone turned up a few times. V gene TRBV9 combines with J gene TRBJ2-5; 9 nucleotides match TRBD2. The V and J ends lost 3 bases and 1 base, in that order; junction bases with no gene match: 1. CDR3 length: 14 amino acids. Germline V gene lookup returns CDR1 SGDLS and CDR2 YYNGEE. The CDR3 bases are TGTGCCAGCAGCGGCGGGGGGGCCCAAGAGACCCAGTACTTC. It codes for CASSGGGAQETQYF.

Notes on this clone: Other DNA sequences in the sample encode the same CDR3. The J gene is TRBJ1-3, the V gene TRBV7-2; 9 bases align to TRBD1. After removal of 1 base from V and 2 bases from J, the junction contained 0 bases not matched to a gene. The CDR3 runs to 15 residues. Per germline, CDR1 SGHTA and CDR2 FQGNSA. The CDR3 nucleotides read TGTGCCAGCAGCTTAGGGACAGGGGCTGGAAACACCATATATTTT. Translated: CASSLGTGAGNTIYF. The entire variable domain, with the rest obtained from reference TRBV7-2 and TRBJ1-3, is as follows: GAGVSQSPSNKVTEKGKDVELRCDPISGHTALYWYRQSLGQGLEFLIYFQGNSAPDKSGLPSDRFSAERTGGSVSTLTIQRTQQEDSAVYLCASSLGTGAGNTIYFGEGSWLTVV.

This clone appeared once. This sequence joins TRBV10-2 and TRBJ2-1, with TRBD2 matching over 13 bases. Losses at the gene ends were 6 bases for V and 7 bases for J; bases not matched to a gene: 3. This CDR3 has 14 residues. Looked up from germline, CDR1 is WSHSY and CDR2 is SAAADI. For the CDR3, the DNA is TGCGCCAGCAGGACTAGCGGGGGGAGGAATGAGCAGTTCTTC. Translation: CASRTSGGRNEQFF.

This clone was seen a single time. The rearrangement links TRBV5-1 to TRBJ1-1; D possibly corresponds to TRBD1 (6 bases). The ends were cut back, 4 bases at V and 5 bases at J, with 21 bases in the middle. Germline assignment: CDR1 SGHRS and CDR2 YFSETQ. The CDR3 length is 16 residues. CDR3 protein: CASSLVGAPVRTEAFF. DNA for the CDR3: TGCGCCAGCAGCCTTGTGGGGGCGCCTGTCAGGACTGAAGCTTTCTTT.